This T cell receptor beta chain was sequenced for a study of T-cell reconstitution after alpha-beta-depleted transplantation in children. Ten or more counts support this clonotype. The CDR3 sequence is 13 residues long. V lost 5 bases to trimming and J lost 0 bases, with 5 bases between them. As it was prepared, the TCRbeta library received unique molecular identifiers. TCRdb reanalysed the PCR reads using MiXCR and keeps one entry per CDR3 protein. The sample lists approximately 490,000 distinct CDR3 sequences, 12% occurring once. The source material was PBMCs from the stem cell graft donor, sampled from the stem cell graft. The rearrangement links TRBV12-3 or TRBV12-4 to TRBJ2-1; no reliable D call. The clonotype originates from a human donor who donated a stem cell graft to a child with combined immunodeficiency. As DNA, the CDR3 is TGTGCCAGCAGTACATTCTCCTACAATGAGCAGTTCTTC. Encoded protein: CASSTFSYNEQFF.